Sequencing of this T cell receptor beta chain was carried out in a study of T cell repertoires in cytomegalovirus infection. Whole-study findings and limits: Ex vivo responses were dominated by HLA-C-restricted CMV-specific TCR beta clonotypes.

TCRdb recomputed calls from the reads with MiXCR, one row per CDR3 protein. Seen here are fewer than 1,000,000 distinct CDR3 sequences, roughly 30% observed once, and the top ten hold about an eighth. This clonotype was found many times. The antigen remains undetermined. The CDR3 is 15 amino acids. Germline-derived CDR1 and CDR2 are SGHVS and FQNEAQ. V was cut by 5 bases and J by 4 bases, with 17 bases left in between. The clonotype comes from a human donor in good health (CMV status not recorded). Some clones in this sample may be carry-over from other donors' samples. The J gene is TRBJ2-5, the V gene TRBV7-8; D is uncertain. Here the sequenced sample was cultured CD8+ T cells from PBMCs, taken from culture after CMV antigen stimulation. The chain's CDR3 is CASSLIQSSRETQYF. The CDR3 nucleotides are TGTGCCAGCAGCCTGATACAGAGTAGTCGAGAGACCCAGTACTTC.